This T cell receptor beta chain originates from a study of T-cell reconstitution after alpha-beta-depleted transplantation in children. Study results and limitations: About two months after transplant, alpha-beta T cells reportedly came from several hundred expanded graft clones. T-cell counts and diversity were attributed mostly to newly produced T cells one year after transplant. Surviving recipient T cells and thymic progenitors accounted for the high day-60 TCRbeta diversity observed in some patients.

Using unique molecular identifiers, the investigators prepared the TCRbeta library. Each CDR3 protein is one row after TCRdb ran MiXCR on the PCR reads. The repertoire holds 90,000 to 150,000 distinct CDR3 sequences, with about 21% as singletons. In this sample, this clonotype turned up many times. Its antigen is unidentified. V shed 2 bases and J 1 base; nucleotides not matched to a gene: 1. From germline, CDR1 is KGHSH and CDR2 LQKENI. The CDR3 covers 15 residues. The chain uses TRBV18 and TRBJ2-3; TRBD2 aligns across 9 bases. This receptor was identified in a male patient aged 2 to 9 who had a stem cell transplant for chronic granulomatous disease, so the T cells may come from the graft donor. Here the sequenced sample was PBMCs, mostly from graft donor cells, taken 180 days after TCRalphabeta/CD19-depleted stem cell transplant. The CDR3 DNA reads TGTGCCAGCTCACCAGAGCGGGGGGGCACAGATACGCAGTATTTT. It codes for CASSPERGGTDTQYF.